These 8 T cell receptor beta chains originate from one sample sequenced in a study of naive and memory T cell subsets. Two oligonucleotides, mixed equimolar, formed the beta constant-region primer covering TRBC1 and TRBC2. TCRdb called the UMI-ligation and nested PCR reads again in MiXCR, with one record for every CDR3 protein. This table has some 87,000 distinct CDR3 sequences, around 7% appearing once. Sequences were obtained from central memory CD4+ T cells from blood. These receptors all stem from a human donor in good health.

This clonotype was counted between two and nine times. The gene calls are TRBV10-3 and TRBJ1-3; D is possibly TRBD1 (6 bases). Germline lookup yields CDR1 ENHRY and CDR2 SYGVKD. V was cut by 6 bases and J by 0 bases, with 6 bases left in between. The CDR3 consists of 13 residues. The CDR3 nucleotides are TGTGCCATCAGGGACAGCTCTGGAAACACCATATATTTT. Translating it yields CAIRDSSGNTIYF.

This clonotype was seen many times. V gene TRBV12-3 or TRBV12-4 combines with J gene TRBJ1-1, with D perhaps TRBD1 (6 bases). Between the trimmed V and J ends, which lost 7 bases and 4 bases, there was a span of 19 bases. The CDR3 runs 15 residues. CDR3 residues: CASTPVNGGPTEAFF. The CDR3 region has the DNA TGTGCCAGCACCCCCGTTAACGGGGGCCCCACTGAAGCTTTCTTT.

A few counts support this clonotype. The chain employs TRBV2 and TRBJ2-3; D is possibly TRBD1 or TRBD2 (5 bases each). The CDR3 contains 17 residues. Trimming left V 6 bases short and J 4 bases short, with 23 bases between. CDR1 SNHLY and CDR2 FYNNEI come from the germline V gene. CDR3 sequence: CASSNGAILVGADTQYF. The CDR3 DNA reads TGTGCCAGCAGCAACGGGGCTATACTAGTCGGAGCAGATACGCAGTATTTT.

In regard to this clonotype: This may be a read error: a much more frequent sequence differs by one nucleotide. The CDR3 ends on some other residue instead of the conserved phenylalanine or tryptophan, so this is likely a read error. The rearrangement uses TRBV25-1 and TRBJ1-3; no firm D call. CDR1 is MGHDK and CDR2 is SYGVNS in the germline V gene. CDR3 size: 11 residues. Trimming cost V 5 bases and J 10 bases, with 9 bases left between them. The CDR3 coding sequence is TGTGCCAGCAGTAGCGGTTGGACCATATATCTT. Translation: CASSSGWTIYL.

The chain links TRBV6-2 or TRBV6-3 to TRBJ2-3; D is unresolved. The CDR3 has 13 residues. From germline, CDR1 is MNHEY and CDR2 SVGEGT. Trimming left V 0 bases short and J 6 bases short, with 7 bases between. The CDR3 here is CASSYSVPDTQYF. The CDR3 DNA reads as TGTGCCAGCAGTTACTCTGTACCGGATACGCAGTATTTT.

This clonotype was found many times. V and J are TRBV5-1 and TRBJ1-1; 7 bases are a match to TRBD1. Germline CDR1 and CDR2: SGHRS and YFSETQ. Trimming at V came to 7 bases and at J to 3 bases, leaving 6 bases not matched to a gene. The CDR3 is 13 residues long. DNA for the CDR3: TGCGCCAGCCACGGGGACAGTCACACTGAAGCTTTCTTT. Its translation: CASHGDSHTEAFF.

Many counts were recorded for this clonotype. The chain joins TRBV6-2 or TRBV6-3 to TRBJ1-5; D not resolved. V lost 5 bases and J lost 2, with 10 bases in between. Germline CDR1 MNHEY, CDR2 SVGEGT. The CDR3 runs to 14 residues. This CDR3 is CASSPHAGNQPQHF. The CDR3, as DNA: TGTGCCAGCAGTCCCCACGCGGGCAATCAGCCCCAGCATTTT.

A few counts support this clonotype. The CDR3 DNA follows: TGTGCCTGGAGCTCCTGGACTAGCGGGGGGGCAGATACGCAGTATTTT. It codes for CAWSSWTSGGADTQYF. The chain combines TRBV30 with TRBJ2-3; 15 nucleotides line up with TRBD2. V was clipped by 3 bases and J by 4 bases; unmatched bases: 5. This CDR3 contains 16 residues. Germline lookup yields CDR1 GTSNPN and CDR2 SVGIG (reference sequence).